This T cell receptor beta chain stems from a study of T cells in Graves' hyperthyroidism and ophthalmopathy (dated 2019 in TCRdb). Study-wide context: Peripheral blood samples were taken at initial diagnosis, before any treatment was given. To identify TCR V-J signatures that set the groups apart, the researchers used a discovery cohort of 100 patients, made up of some 41 with Graves' ophthalmopathy and approximately 57 with stable Graves' hyperthyroidism. An independent validation cohort of about 19 hyperthyroidism patients and about 15 patients who later progressed to ophthalmopathy tested prospective prediction of ophthalmopathy. The roughly 91 discovery patients were randomly divided into training and test sets at a 7:3 ratio. In addition, the study compared T-cell repertoires in thyroid tissue and in blood from about 6 Graves' hyperthyroidism patients. Following sampling, methimazole starting at 30 mg daily was given to hyperthyroidism patients, and high-dose intravenous methylprednisolone was given to ophthalmopathy patients. The paper reports TCR Vbeta CDR3 sequencing of more than 120 peripheral blood samples: 43 ophthalmopathy, roughly 74 hyperthyroidism and around 17 progressor patients.

This clonotype was observed many times. This receptor's antigen is unknown. No quality values exist for individual bases; no much larger clone is one base distant. Paper-wide results and their limitations: No statistical method was used to fix the sample size in advance, and group allocation was not hidden from the investigators. During validation, the model predicted progression to ophthalmopathy a median of approximately 6 months ahead of onset, with roughly 65% sensitivity and more than 72% specificity. Most expanded thyroid clonotypes (frequency above 0.001) were also detected in blood, a finding suggesting that blood repertoires may reflect thyroid immune responses. A model built on a 13 V-J signature distinguished ophthalmopathy from stable hyperthyroidism, reaching roughly 88% sensitivity and around 81% specificity in cross-validation and 80%/75% in testing.

The cysteine opens and the phenylalanine closes a CDR3 of 15 amino acids. Only CDR3 DNA remains: 45 bases, in frame from the first base. The germline V gene supplies CDR1 SGHTA and CDR2 FQGTGA. The junction shows trimming of 0 bases on V and 7 bases on J, and the gene matches do not reach 7 bases of it. A patient counted as having stable Graves' hyperthyroidism if no progression to ophthalmopathy occurred over 18 months of follow-up. Hyperthyroidism patients were newly diagnosed, with disease duration under 2 months, and aged 18 to 65 years. Patients with uncontrolled infections, other autoimmune diseases, pregnancy or lactation were excluded. Diagnoses were based on clinical symptoms, serum thyroxine and TRAb, thyroid ultrasound and orbital computed tomography. PBMCs were separated from approximately 10 ml of fresh peripheral blood using Ficoll-Paque density gradient centrifugation. Total RNA was extracted with Trizol reagent, and quality was checked on an Agilent 2100 Bioanalyzer.

The TCR beta CDR3 regions were amplified from the RNA transcripts. The TCR CDR3 was subjected to a first round of RT-PCR using the HTBI primer set and the Qiagen OneStep RT-PCR kit. The libraries were constructed in a second round of multiplex PCR and then size-selected and purified. The libraries were sequenced on an Illumina HiSeq2000 using paired-end 100 bp reads. The source study handled its data this way. Raw data were processed with SOAPnuke, discarding reads with adapters, uncalled bases, mean Phred below 15, or no exact constant-primer or identifier match. High-quality paired reads were merged with COPE v1.2.5, and unique nucleotide sequences were defined as clonotypes. MiTCR v1.1 was used to align the clonotypes against IMGT TRBV, TRBD and TRBJ reference segments. Only V-J combinations with frequency above 0.0001, covering 99% to 99.2% of repertoires, were analysed. The TCS score was defined as F50 (clonal expansion) divided by E x V (chaos), with BLOSUM62-based TCRdist calculated between CDR3 peptides within each V-J. Welch's t-statistics and random forest reduced around 550 V-J features to 13, which were used in a naive Bayes classifier (R e1071). The raw public reads went through TCRdb reprocessing: fastp at Q25, MiXCR clone calling, in-frame beta chains kept. Each CDR3 protein gets just one entry, which takes the most common genes and DNA from the rows behind it. The authors' filters were not applied to this entry. The sample contains approximately 400,000 distinct CDR3 sequences, about a sixth of them found a single time. Together, the top ten hold less than 15% of the sample.

Sequenced material: blood. Here the chain combines TRBV7-3 and TRBJ2-3; a stretch of 7 junction bases matches TRBD1. This sequence was found in a woman between 18 and 29 years old with Graves' hyperthyroidism. For the CDR3, the sequence is CASSLTEGAHNTQYF. The nucleotides read TGTGCCAGCAGCTTAACCGAGGGGGCACACAATACGCAGTATTTT.